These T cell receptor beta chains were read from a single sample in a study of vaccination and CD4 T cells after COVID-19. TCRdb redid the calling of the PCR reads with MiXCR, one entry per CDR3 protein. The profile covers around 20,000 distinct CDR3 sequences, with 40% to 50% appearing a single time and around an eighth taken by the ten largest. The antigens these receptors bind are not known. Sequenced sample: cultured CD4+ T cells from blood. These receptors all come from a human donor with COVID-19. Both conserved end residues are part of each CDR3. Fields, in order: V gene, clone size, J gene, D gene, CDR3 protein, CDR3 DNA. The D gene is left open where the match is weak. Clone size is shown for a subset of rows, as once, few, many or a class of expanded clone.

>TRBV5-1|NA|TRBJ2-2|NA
CASTSGVTGELFF
TGCGCCAGCACCTCCGGGGTCACCGGGGAGCTGTTTTTT
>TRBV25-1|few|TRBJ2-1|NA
CASSYGTTYNEQFF
TGTGCCAGCTCGTACGGGACAACCTACAATGAGCAGTTCTTC
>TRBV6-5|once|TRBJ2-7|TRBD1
CASSYSPTGEVQYF
TGTGCCAGCAGTTACTCGCCGACAGGGGAGGTGCAGTACTTC
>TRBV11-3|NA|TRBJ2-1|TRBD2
CASTLAESSYNEQFF
TGTGCCAGCACCCTAGCGGAGAGCTCCTACAATGAGCAGTTCTTC
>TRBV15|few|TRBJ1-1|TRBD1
CATSREDRGGGEAFF
TGTGCCACCAGCAGGGAGGACAGGGGAGGTGGTGAAGCTTTCTTT
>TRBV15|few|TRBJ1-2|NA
CATSRDGAGGLGYTF
TGTGCCACCAGCAGAGATGGGGCTGGGGGACTGGGCTACACCTTC
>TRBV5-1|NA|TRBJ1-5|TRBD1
CASSDGTGSQPQHF
TGCGCCAGCAGCGACGGGACAGGGAGTCAGCCCCAGCATTTT
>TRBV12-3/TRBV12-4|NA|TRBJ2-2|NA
CASSFGRTGELFF
TGTGCCAGCAGTTTCGGTCGGACCGGGGAGCTGTTTTTT
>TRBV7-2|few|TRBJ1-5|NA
CASSPAIGGLNQPQHF
TGTGCCAGCAGCCCAGCCATCGGGGGGTTAAATCAGCCCCAGCATTTT
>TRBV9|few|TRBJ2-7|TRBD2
CASSQSGGALYEQYF
TGTGCCAGCAGCCAAAGCGGGGGGGCCTTATACGAGCAGTACTTC
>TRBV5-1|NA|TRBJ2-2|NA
CASSLGLTGELFF
TGCGCCAGCAGCTTGGGACTGACCGGGGAGCTGTTTTTT
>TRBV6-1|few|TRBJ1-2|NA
CASRASGESNYGYTF
TGTGCCAGCAGGGCTAGCGGGGAATCTAACTATGGCTACACCTTC
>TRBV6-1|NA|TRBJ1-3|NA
CASSLTRDGNTIYF
TGTGCCAGCAGCCTTACTCGGGATGGAAACACCATATATTTT
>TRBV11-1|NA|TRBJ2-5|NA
CASSLGYQETQYF
TGTGCCAGCAGCTTAGGGTACCAAGAGACCCAGTACTTC
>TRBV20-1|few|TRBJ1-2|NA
CSARRGNGYTF
TGCAGTGCTAGAAGGGGTAATGGCTACACCTTC
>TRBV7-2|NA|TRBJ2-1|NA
CASSPRGGGGNEQFF
TGTGCCAGCAGCCCTCGAGGGGGGGGAGGGAATGAGCAGTTCTTC
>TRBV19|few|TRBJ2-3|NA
CASNREGTQYF
TGTGCCAGTAACCGGGAAGGGACGCAGTATTTT
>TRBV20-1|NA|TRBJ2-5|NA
CSASGASQETQYF
TGCAGTGCTAGCGGCGCGTCACAAGAGACCCAGTACTTC
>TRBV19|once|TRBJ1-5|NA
CASSTPGSVDYQPQHF
TGTGCCAGTAGTACCCCGGGGTCGGTCGACTATCAGCCCCAGCATTTT
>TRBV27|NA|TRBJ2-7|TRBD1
CASSITGTGYEQYF
TGTGCCAGCAGCATTACCGGGACAGGGTACGAGCAGTACTTC
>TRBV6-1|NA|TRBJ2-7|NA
CASSEARRAYEQYF
TGTGCCAGCAGTGAAGCGCGGAGGGCCTACGAGCAGTACTTC
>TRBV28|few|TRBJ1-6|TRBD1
CAARGPGTENSPLHF
TGTGCCGCTCGTGGGCCCGGGACAGAGAATTCACCCCTCCACTTT
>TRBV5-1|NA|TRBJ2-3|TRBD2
CASSLPSGGSTDTQYF
TGCGCCAGCAGCTTACCTAGCGGGGGGTCAACAGATACGCAGTATTTT
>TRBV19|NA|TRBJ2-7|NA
CASSIYTSPYEQYF
TGTGCCAGTAGTATATACACTTCGCCCTACGAGCAGTACTTC
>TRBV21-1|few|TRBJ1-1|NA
CASSKDPGNSPGTEAFF
TGTGCCAGCAGCAAAGATCCAGGAAACTCACCGGGGACTGAAGCTTTCTTT
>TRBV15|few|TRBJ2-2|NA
CATSRDYGIRELFF
TGTGCCACCAGCAGAGATTACGGAATCAGGGAGCTGTTTTTT
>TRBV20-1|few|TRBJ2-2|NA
CSANPGVVNTGELFF
TGCAGTGCTAACCCTGGGGTAGTCAACACCGGGGAGCTGTTTTTT
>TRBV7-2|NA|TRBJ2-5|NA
CASQGSFGETQYF
TGTGCCAGTCAGGGTTCTTTCGGGGAGACCCAGTACTTC
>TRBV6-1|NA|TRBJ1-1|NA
CASMAQGSEAFF
TGTGCCAGCATGGCACAGGGATCAGAAGCTTTCTTT
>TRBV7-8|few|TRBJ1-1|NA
CASSFIGGKNTEAFF
TGTGCCAGCAGCTTTATCGGGGGTAAGAACACTGAAGCTTTCTTT
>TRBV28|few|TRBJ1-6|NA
CASSLSNSPLHF
TGTGCCAGCAGTTTATCCAATTCACCCCTCCACTTT
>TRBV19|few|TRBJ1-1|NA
CASSPRGGQGTEAFF
TGTGCCAGTAGTCCCCGGGGAGGGCAGGGCACTGAAGCTTTCTTT
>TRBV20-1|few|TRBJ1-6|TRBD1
CSPYSTGKSSPLHF
TGCAGTCCTTACTCGACAGGGAAATCTTCACCCCTCCACTTT
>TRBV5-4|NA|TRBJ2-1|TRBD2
CASSLVPSGGAGNEQFF
TGTGCCAGCAGCTTGGTTCCTAGCGGGGGGGCTGGCAATGAGCAGTTCTTC
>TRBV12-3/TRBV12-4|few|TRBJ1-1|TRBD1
CASSPTGGPTEAFF
TGTGCCAGCAGCCCTACAGGGGGCCCCACTGAAGCTTTCTTT
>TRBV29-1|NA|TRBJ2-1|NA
CSVANNEQFF
TGCAGCGTTGCCAACAATGAGCAGTTCTTC
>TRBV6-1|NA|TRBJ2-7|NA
CASSLYGSYEQYF
TGTGCCAGCAGCTTATACGGTTCCTACGAGCAGTACTTC
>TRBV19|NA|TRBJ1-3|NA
CASTSGGRGNTIYF
TGTGCCAGTACCTCGGGGGGGCGCGGAAACACCATATATTTT
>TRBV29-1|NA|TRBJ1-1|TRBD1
CSVDLTGGTEAFF
TGCAGCGTTGACTTGACAGGGGGGACTGAAGCTTTCTTT
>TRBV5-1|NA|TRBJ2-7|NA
CASRRGTGAYEQYF
TGCGCCAGCAGGAGGGGAACAGGAGCCTACGAGCAGTACTTC